The 24 T cell receptor beta chains reported below all come from one sample, sequenced in a study of T cell repertoires in cytomegalovirus infection. Their specific antigens are unknown. TCRdb itself ran the reads through MiXCR, one entry per CDR3 protein. Among 400,000 to 600,000 distinct CDR3 sequences, more than 40% were seen once, and the ten largest hold about 45%. The material sequenced was cultured PBMCs, taken from culture after CMV antigen stimulation. These receptors were obtained from a human donor in good health (CMV status not recorded). Some clones in this sample may be carry-over from other donors' samples.

The rearrangement joins TRBV14 to TRBJ1-4; D ambiguous. Germline CDR1 and CDR2: SGHDN and FVKESK. V was clipped by 4 bases and J by 10 bases, with 10 bases between them. The CDR3 runs to 12 residues. Here the CDR3 reads CASSRDKGKLFF. As DNA, the CDR3 is TGTGCCAGCAGCCGCGATAAGGGAAAACTGTTTTTT.

The rearrangement links TRBV7-2 to TRBJ2-2, with D maybe TRBD1 (5 bases). From germline, CDR1 is SGHTA and CDR2 FQGNSA. The CDR3 length is 15 residues. Trimming took 4 bases from V and 3 from J, leaving 12 bases between them. The CDR3 region is CASSSRQIDTGELFF. CDR3 bases: TGTGCCAGCAGCTCCCGACAGATTGACACCGGGGAGCTGTTTTTT.

The V call is TRBV6-1, the J call TRBJ2-1; 8 nucleotides align to TRBD2. This CDR3 comprises 13 residues. The V and J ends lost 10 bases and 7 bases, in that order; junction bases with no gene match: 9. Germline lookup yields CDR1 MNHNS and CDR2 SASEGT. CDR3 in amino acids: CAIAFGGGNEQFF. Written as DNA, the CDR3 is TGTGCCATCGCGTTCGGGGGGGGGAATGAGCAGTTCTTC.

The J gene is TRBJ1-6, the V gene TRBV25-1, with unresolved D. The germline gives CDR1 MGHDK, CDR2 SYGVNS. This CDR3 has 12 residues. V was pared by 4 bases and J by 9 bases, with 7 bases between. For the CDR3, the DNA is TGTGCCAGCAGTGTAGTGAGTTCACCCCTCCACTTT. The encoded protein is CASSVVSSPLHF.

The chain has TRBV19 and TRBJ1-5; 7 positions match TRBD1. This CDR3 contains 14 residues. Looked up from germline, CDR1 is LNHDA and CDR2 is SQIVND (reference sequence). The V gene end was trimmed by 4 bases and the J gene end by 7 bases; junction bases not matched to a gene: 7. The CDR3 reads CASSKDRARQPQHF. The CDR3 DNA reads TGTGCCAGTAGTAAAGACAGGGCACGCCAGCCCCAGCATTTT.

This clonotype came up a few times. This sequence joins TRBV2 and TRBJ2-2; TRBD2 is a possible D gene (5 bases). The germline V gene encodes CDR1 SNHLY and CDR2 FYNNEI. The V end lost 3 bases, the J end lost 3 bases, and 11 bases lay between the germline ends. This CDR3 is 15 amino acids long. The CDR3 nucleotides read TGTGCCAGCAGTGATCAACTAGGTGACACCGGGGAGCTGTTTTTT. It encodes CASSDQLGDTGELFF. Supplemented by reference TRBV2 and TRBJ2-2, the full variable domain reads EPEVTQTPSHQVTQMGQEVILRCVPISNHLYFYWYRQILGQKVEFLVSFYNNEISEKSEIFDDQFSVERPDGSNFTLKIRSTKLEDSAMYFCASSDQLGDTGELFFGEGSRLTVL.

This chain connects TRBV2 to TRBJ2-6; no clear D gene. The CDR3 extends over 16 amino acids. The germline V gene has CDR1 SNHLY and CDR2 FYNNEI. V was clipped by 11 bases and J by 2 bases, with 19 bases between them. The CDR3 loop is CARRKGIGAGANVLTF. The DNA of the CDR3 is TGTGCCCGCCGGAAGGGAATTGGTGCTGGGGCCAACGTCCTGACTTTC. The variable domain in full, completed from reference TRBV2 and TRBJ2-6, reads EPEVTQTPSHQVTQMGQEVILRCVPISNHLYFYWYRQILGQKVEFLVSFYNNEISEKSEIFDDQFSVERPDGSNFTLKIRSTKLEDSAMYFCARRKGIGAGANVLTFGAGSRLTVL.

V and J are TRBV7-2 and TRBJ2-3, with 10 nucleotides matching TRBD2. CDR1 is SGHTA and CDR2 is FQGNSA in the germline V gene. The V segment lost 6 bases and the J segment 2 bases; nucleotides outside the gene matches: 8. The CDR3 is 16 amino acids. CDR3 in DNA: TGTGCCAGCAGATTTACTAGCGGGAAAACCACAGATACGCAGTATTTT. Protein sequence: CASRFTSGKTTDTQYF.

V and J are TRBV5-4 and TRBJ2-1, with 13 bases aligning to TRBD2. This CDR3 is built from 16 residues. Germline V lookup: CDR1 SGHNT, CDR2 YYREEE (reference sequence). V lost 4 bases and J lost 1; bases outside the gene matches: 2. The CDR3 coding sequence is TGTGCCAGCAGCCCGGGACTAGCGGGGTCCTACAATGAGCAGTTCTTC. It specifies CASSPGLAGSYNEQFF. Using reference TRBV5-4 and TRBJ2-1 for the parts outside the CDR3, the full variable domain is ETGVTQSPTHLIKTRGQQVTLRCSSQSGHNTVSWYQQALGQGPQFIFQYYREEENGRGNFPPRFSGLQFPNYSSELNVNALELDDSALYLCASSPGLAGSYNEQFFGPGTRLTVL.

The rearrangement joins TRBV6-4 to TRBJ2-1; D perhaps matches TRBD1 (7 bases). The V end lost 0 bases, the J end lost 2 bases, and 11 bases lay between the germline ends. The CDR3 is 16 amino acids. The germline V gene encodes CDR1 MRHNA and CDR2 SNTAGT. DNA for the CDR3: TGTGCCAGCAGTGACTCCCGGAGGGGGCCCTACAATGAGCAGTTCTTC. Translating gives CASSDSRRGPYNEQFF.

This clonotype was seen repeatedly, ten times or more. This chain joins TRBV7-2 and TRBJ2-5; 7 bases line up with TRBD2. The CDR3 runs to 15 residues. Looked up from germline, CDR1 is SGHTA and CDR2 is FQGNSA. V dropped 5 bases and J dropped 4; count of bases not matched to a gene: 10. The CDR3 DNA reads as TGTGCCAGCAGCCAACAGCGGGACCCAGCAGAGACCCAGTACTTC. This translates into CASSQQRDPAETQYF. The full variable domain, rest sourced from reference TRBV7-2 and TRBJ2-5, is GAGVSQSPSNKVTEKGKDVELRCDPISGHTALYWYRQSLGQGLEFLIYFQGNSAPDKSGLPSDRFSAERTGGSVSTLTIQRTQQEDSAVYLCASSQQRDPAETQYFGPGTRLLVL.

The V and J genes are TRBV6-6 and TRBJ1-1, with a possible D match to TRBD1 (5 bases). The CDR3 has 15 amino acids. Trimming pared 7 bases from V and 3 bases from J, leaving 18 bases between. CDR1 and CDR2 from the germline V gene are MNHNY and SVGAGI (reference sequence). This chain's CDR3 is CASTSRGGAYTEAFF. Here the CDR3 DNA reads TGTGCCAGCACCTCGAGGGGCGGCGCGTACACTGAAGCTTTCTTT.

The chain combines TRBV7-3 with TRBJ1-1; 9 bases map to TRBD1. The trim removed 5 bases at V and 3 bases at J, leaving 7 bases unmatched. This CDR3 region has 15 residues. The germline CDR1 and CDR2 sequences are SGHTA and FQGTGA. CDR3 sequence: CASSNTGQGDTEAFF. CDR3 in DNA: TGTGCCAGCAGCAACACGGGACAGGGCGACACTGAAGCTTTCTTT.

J is TRBJ1-4 and V is TRBV7-2; the D gene is possibly TRBD1 (6 bases). V lost 10 bases and J 0 bases, leaving 9 bases between the germline ends. This CDR3 has 13 residues. The germline V gene has CDR1 SGHTA and CDR2 FQGNSA. CDR3 sequence reads: CATTGTTNEKLFF. CDR3 DNA sequence: TGTGCCACCACAGGGACAACTAATGAAAAACTGTTTTTT.

This chain uses TRBV20-1 with TRBJ1-5; 10 positions match TRBD1. The CDR3 runs to 13 residues. CDR1 is DFQATT and CDR2 is SNEGSKA in the germline V gene (reference sequence). Losses at the gene ends were 5 bases for V and 2 bases for J; bases not matched to a gene: 0. In DNA, the CDR3 is TGCAGTGCTGGGACAGGGGGCAATCAGCCCCAGCATTTT. Translating it yields CSAGTGGNQPQHF.

This clonotype has a handful of counts. The chain combines TRBV4-1 with TRBJ2-5, with 8 bases matching TRBD2. Germline V gene data show CDR1 as MGHRA and CDR2 as YSYEKL. CDR3 length: 17 residues. The trim removed 2 bases at V and 4 bases at J, leaving 12 bases unmatched. In DNA, the CDR3 is TGCGCCAGCAGCCAACCCGGGGGGGGGGAGGGCCGAGAGACCCAGTACTTC. This codes for CASSQPGGGEGRETQYF.

V is TRBV5-4 and J is TRBJ2-2, with a possible D match to TRBD2 (5 bases). This CDR3 is built from 14 residues. V gave up 2 bases and J gave up 6 bases, with 11 bases separating them. Germline lookup yields CDR1 SGHNT and CDR2 YYREEE (reference sequence). In DNA, the CDR3 is TGTGCCAGCAGCTTTGGTGGGCGGGCCGGGGAGCTGTTTTTT. Translating it yields CASSFGGRAGELFF.

The V call is TRBV7-8, the J call TRBJ2-7; D is undetermined. V was trimmed by 5 bases and J by 5 bases, leaving 10 bases between them. CDR3 length: 12 residues. The V gene's germline CDR1 is SGHVS and CDR2 FQNEAQ. The CDR3 DNA follows: TGTGCCAGCAGCGGGTCCTTCAACGAGCAGTACTTC. Protein sequence: CASSGSFNEQYF.

CDR3 region: CASSLMVMETQYF. CDR3 DNA sequence: TGTGCCAGCAGCTTAATGGTCATGGAGACCCAGTACTTC. The chain combines TRBV7-6 with TRBJ2-5; D uncertain. Per the germline V gene, CDR1 is SGHVS and CDR2 is FNYEAQ. The V gene lost 2 bases and the J gene lost 5 bases, with 9 bases spanning the gap. This CDR3 is built from 13 residues.

The chain is built from TRBV18 and TRBJ2-2; no reliable D call. Germline CDR1 KGHSH, CDR2 LQKENI. V lost 0 bases and J lost 5, with 10 bases in between. The CDR3 is made up of 15 amino acids. CDR3: CASSPPAAGTGELFF. CDR3 sequence (DNA): TGTGCCAGCTCACCACCGGCGGCCGGGACCGGGGAGCTGTTTTTT.

The chain couples TRBV7-6 to TRBJ1-2, with D uncertain. The CDR3 runs to 15 residues. Germline V gives CDR1 SGHVS, CDR2 FNYEAQ. The germline V and J ends were trimmed by 5 bases and 6 bases, with 19 bases remaining between them. This CDR3 reads CASSPLIGVRNGYTF. The CDR3 DNA is TGTGCCAGCAGCCCACTCATCGGGGTTAGGAATGGCTACACCTTC.

The genes are TRBV5-4 and TRBJ2-1, with 11 bases that match TRBD2. The V and J ends lost 7 bases and 4 bases, in that order; junction bases with no gene match: 4. The CDR3 is 14 amino acids. The germline V gene encodes CDR1 SGHNT and CDR2 YYREEE (reference sequence). The CDR3 sequence: CASWLAGGYNEQFF. As DNA, the CDR3 is TGTGCCAGCTGGTTAGCGGGGGGGTACAATGAGCAGTTCTTC. The full variable domain, rest sourced from reference TRBV5-4 and TRBJ2-1, is ETGVTQSPTHLIKTRGQQVTLRCSSQSGHNTVSWYQQALGQGPQFIFQYYREEENGRGNFPPRFSGLQFPNYSSELNVNALELDDSALYLCASWLAGGYNEQFFGPGTRLTVL.

The chain combines TRBV7-2 with TRBJ2-1; D perhaps matches TRBD2 (5 bases). V was cut by 4 bases and J by 9 bases, with 13 bases left in between. Germline V gene data show CDR1 as SGHTA and CDR2 as FQGNSA. The CDR3 has 13 amino acids. The CDR3 is CASSSGSLGEQFF. CDR3 bases: TGTGCCAGCAGCTCGGGGTCTCTCGGTGAGCAGTTCTTC.

The rearrangement links TRBV10-3 to TRBJ2-7; D unresolved. Germline CDR1 reads ENHRY; CDR2 reads SYGVKD. Trimming cost V 6 bases and J 4 bases, with 16 bases left between them. The CDR3 runs 14 residues. The CDR3 spells CAISSLGPQYEQYF. The CDR3 DNA is TGTGCCATCAGCTCTCTTGGACCCCAATACGAGCAGTACTTC.